This TCR beta chain originates from a study of OX40 agonist ivuxolimab in advanced cancers. In the study overall: Intravenous ivuxolimab was administered to patients every 2 weeks at 0.01 to 10 mg/kg. Aged roughly 23 to 79 with a mean of around 60 years, they were about 83% male.

CDR1 and CDR2 (germline): SGHRS, YFSETQ. There are 14 residues in the CDR3. Deletions cut 4 bases from V and 1 base from J, with 11 bases between. Assay: immunoSEQ multiplex PCR; the TCRdb copy retains only in-frame clones and omits some. The table has some 79,000 clones, around 90% seen once; the top ten hold 0.4% to 0.5%. General study findings and limits: Relative to CD4+ cells, CD8+ T cells on average had more expanded clones. Not determined was the antigen specificity of the expanded peripheral T cells.

Worth noting for this clone: The target antigen is unknown.

The sequenced sample was CD4+ or CD8+ T cells sorted from blood, obtained in a trial of the OX40 agonist ivuxolimab. The TCR sequence derives from an adult with an advanced solid tumor such as melanoma, head and neck, liver or kidney cancer. V is TRBV5-1 and J is TRBJ1-1; unclear D gene. As DNA, the CDR3 is TGCGCCAGCAGCGGAGGAGTGGGGAACACTGAAGCTTTCTTT. Its translation is CASSGGVGNTEAFF.